The 24 T cell receptor beta chains below were found in one sample sequenced in a study of cytomegalovirus exposure and HLA in healthy donors. In the PCR, 60 Vbeta and 13 Jbeta primers were used. Using immunoSEQ multiplex PCR, the repertoire was profiled, and TCRdb retains in-frame clones only, with some absent. Among some 150,000 clones, approximately 80% were seen once, and the ten largest hold more than 3%. The specimen sequenced was PBMCs. The source of these receptors is a man aged 25-40 years in good health and CMV-seropositive.

This chain links TRBV30 with TRBJ1-4, with TRBD1 identical over 7 bases. The CDR3 covers 16 residues. V trimming: 8 bases; J trimming: 5 bases; junction bases outside the gene matches: 17. The germline CDR1 and CDR2 sequences are GTSNPN and SVGIG (reference sequence). The CDR3: CALNRGQITVNEKLFF. DNA for the CDR3: TGTGCCCTTAATAGGGGGCAAATAACTGTGAATGAAAAACTGTTTTTT.

The V call is TRBV18, the J call TRBJ1-4, with D unresolved. Germline CDR1 KGHSH, CDR2 LQKENI. V dropped 3 bases and J dropped 5 bases, with 10 bases sitting between them. The length of the CDR3 is 14 residues. Here the CDR3 DNA reads TGTGCCAGCTCACCGCGGGAGGCAAATGAAAAACTGTTTTTT. It specifies CASSPREANEKLFF.

This clone was counted a single time. The chain has TRBV18 and TRBJ2-2; a weak D match, TRBD2 (5 bases). With 6 bases removed from V and 0 bases from J, the gap between germline ends came to 11 bases. Looked up from germline, CDR1 is KGHSH and CDR2 is LQKENI. CDR3 length: 15 residues. The DNA for the CDR3 is TGTGCCAGCTCCCGAGCGGCCTCGAACACCGGGGAGCTGTTTTTT. This codes for CASSRAASNTGELFF.

V gene TRBV5-1 combines with J gene TRBJ1-6, with 7 bases that match TRBD1. Unmatched junction bases numbered 10, after V lost 4 bases and J lost 0 bases. Germline CDR1 is SGHRS and CDR2 is YFSETQ. There are 18 residues in the CDR3. CDR3 coding DNA: TGCGCCAGCAGCATCGGGACAGACTACTCCTCCTATAATTCACCCCTCCACTTT. Its protein is CASSIGTDYSSYNSPLHF.

A word on this clone: Within the sample, other DNA sequences also encode this same CDR3. The chain recombines TRBV6-5 with TRBJ1-2; perhaps TRBD1 as D (5 bases). V gave up 0 bases and J gave up 2 bases, with 10 bases separating them. The CDR3 covers 15 residues. Germline V CDR1 and CDR2: MNHEY, SVGAGI. CDR3 residues: CASSYSGQGNYGYTF. For the CDR3, the DNA is TGTGCCAGCAGTTACTCCGGCCAGGGAAACTATGGCTACACCTTC.

In this sample, this clone turned up once. The chain uses TRBV6-1 and TRBJ1-4; unclear D gene. The CDR3 is 15 amino acids. Germline V gene sequence: CDR1 MNHNS, CDR2 SASEGT. V lost 6 bases and J 3 bases, leaving 14 bases between the germline ends. CDR3 sequence (DNA): TGTGCCAGCAGCGCCGGGCGGGGTTCTAATGAAAAACTGTTTTTT. Protein: CASSAGRGSNEKLFF.

V usage is TRBV5-4 and J usage is TRBJ2-1; a possible D gene is TRBD1 (5 bases). The ends were cut back, 0 bases at V and 6 bases at J, with 7 bases in the middle. CDR1 SGHNT and CDR2 YYREEE come from the germline V gene (reference sequence). This CDR3 has 13 residues. CDR3 sequence (DNA): TGTGCCAGCAGCTTGGCTCAGGGCAATGAGCAGTTCTTC. Its translation is CASSLAQGNEQFF.

This rearrangement joins TRBV4-1 to TRBJ2-3, with TRBD1 matching over 12 bases. V trimming: 0 bases; J trimming: 4 bases; junction bases outside the gene matches: 5. CDR1 and CDR2 (germline): MGHRA, YSYEKL. The CDR3 loop spans 17 amino acids. The CDR3 is CASSQEGQGASADTQYF. The CDR3 DNA follows: TGCGCCAGCAGCCAAGAGGGACAGGGGGCGAGTGCAGATACGCAGTATTTT.

The genes are TRBV5-1 and TRBJ2-5; 9 bases line up with TRBD1. Matching the DNA end better, TRBJ2-7 makes the J call doubtful. Germline CDR1 is SGHRS and CDR2 is YFSETQ. The CDR3 consists of 16 residues. The DNA for the CDR3 is TGCGCCAGCAGCTTGGCCGGGACAGGGCTCTCCTACGAGCAGTACTTC. It encodes CASSLAGTGLSYEQYF.

The CDR3 coding sequence is TGCGCCAGCAGCTCAGGGACAGGGAGTAGCACAGATACGCAGTATTTT. Its translation is CASSSGTGSSTDTQYF. The chain joins TRBV5-1 to TRBJ2-3, with 9 bases that match TRBD1. CDR3 length: 16 residues. Germline V lookup: CDR1 SGHRS, CDR2 YFSETQ. Trimming at V came to 3 bases and at J to 0 bases, leaving 5 bases not matched to a gene.

The chain recombines TRBV4-2 with TRBJ2-1; TRBD2 matches 7 bases. Trimming removed 0 bases from V and 8 bases from J; junction bases left unmatched: 13. CDR1 LGHNA and CDR2 YNFKEQ come from the germline V gene. This CDR3 has 17 residues. CDR3 loop: CASSQDMGGTGLDEQFF. The CDR3 nucleotides read TGTGCCAGCAGCCAAGACATGGGGGGGACTGGTTTGGATGAGCAGTTCTTC.

The gene calls are TRBV30 and TRBJ1-5; unclear D gene. Germline assignment: CDR1 GTSNPN and CDR2 SVGIG (reference sequence). CDR3 length equals 13 residues. V dropped 2 bases and J dropped 4 bases, with 9 bases sitting between them. In nucleotides, the CDR3 is TGTGCCTGGAGTCTGGGGAGTAATCAGCCCCAGCATTTT. Its translation: CAWSLGSNQPQHF. The full variable domain, completed using reference TRBV30 and TRBJ1-5, is SQTIHQWPATLVQPVGSPLSLECTVEGTSNPNLYWYRQAAGRGLQLLFYSVGIGQISSEVPQNLSASRPQDRQFILSSKKLLLSDSGFYLCAWSLGSNQPQHFGDGTRLSIL.

This clone has only a few counts. The chain has TRBV29-1 and TRBJ2-5, with TRBD1 matching 11 bases. Unmatched junction bases numbered 8, after V lost 6 bases and J lost 5 bases. The CDR3 runs to 14 residues. Germline CDR1 SQVTM, CDR2 ANQGSEA. In nucleotides, the CDR3 is TGCAGCGTAGGTATAGGACAGGGGGCGGAGACCCAGTACTTC. As protein: CSVGIGQGAETQYF.

The gene calls are TRBV5-6 and TRBJ2-7; 12 nucleotides align to TRBD2. The J segment lost 0 bases and the V segment lost 1 base, leaving 11 bases of the junction unmatched. The CDR3 loop spans 19 amino acids. Germline loops: CDR1 SGHDT, CDR2 YYEEEE. The CDR3 loop is CASSLSPSGRGTYSYEQYF. The CDR3, as DNA: TGTGCCAGCAGCTTGTCTCCTAGCGGGAGGGGTACCTACTCCTACGAGCAGTACTTC.

This clone appeared a few times. This chain uses TRBV10-3 with TRBJ2-1, with no clear D. This CDR3 has 13 residues. The ends were cut back, 8 bases at V and 9 bases at J, with 17 bases in the middle. In germline, CDR1 is ENHRY, CDR2 SYGVKD. Here the CDR3 reads CAIAVHYNSEQFF. The CDR3 DNA sequence: TGTGCCATCGCGGTCCACTACAATAGTGAGCAGTTCTTC.

The chain links TRBV5-6 to TRBJ1-6; 9 positions match TRBD1. CDR1 SGHDT and CDR2 YYEEEE come from the germline V gene. Losses at the gene ends were 4 bases for V and 9 bases for J; bases not matched to a gene: 8. This CDR3 has 15 residues. CDR3 DNA: TGTGCCAGCAGCGGACGGGACAGGGTGGCTTCACCCCTCCACTTT. Protein sequence: CASSGRDRVASPLHF.

This chain joins TRBV7-8 and TRBJ1-5; D uncertain. The germline V gene has CDR1 SGHVS and CDR2 FQNEAQ. CDR3 length: 16 residues. Trimming pared 1 base from V and 0 bases from J, leaving 10 bases between. CDR3 sequence: CASSLVMQDSNQPQHF. CDR3 DNA: TGTGCCAGCAGCTTAGTAATGCAGGATAGCAATCAGCCCCAGCATTTT.

The chain recombines TRBV7-6 with TRBJ2-1; a weak D match, TRBD2 (6 bases). Trimming took 0 bases from V and 12 from J, leaving 9 bases between them. The CDR3 loop spans 12 amino acids. The germline V gene encodes CDR1 SGHVS and CDR2 FNYEAQ. CDR3 sequence: CASSLAGGGQFF. DNA of the CDR3: TGTGCCAGCAGCTTAGCGGGAGGTGGGCAGTTCTTC.

This chain uses TRBV4-1 with TRBJ1-1; D ambiguous. This CDR3 region has 14 residues. V gave up 0 bases and J gave up 1 base, with 6 bases separating them. The germline gives CDR1 MGHRA, CDR2 YSYEKL. Here the CDR3 DNA reads TGCGCCAGCAGCCAAGAGTCCAGGAACACTGAAGCTTTCTTT. Protein sequence: CASSQESRNTEAFF.

The rearrangement joins TRBV5-1 to TRBJ1-4, with D perhaps TRBD1 (6 bases). Trimming removed 3 bases at V and 1 base at J, with 10 bases between. CDR3 length: 15 amino acids. CDR1 and CDR2 from the germline V gene are SGHRS and YFSETQ. CDR3 sequence reads: CASSSAGVTNEKLFF. The CDR3 region has the DNA TGCGCCAGCAGCTCAGCAGGGGTAACTAATGAAAAACTGTTTTTT.

The CDR3 DNA follows: TGTGCCAGCAGCTTAGTTCGACAGCGCTCCTACGAGCAGTACTTC. It translates to CASSLVRQRSYEQYF. The rearrangement joins TRBV7-8 to TRBJ2-7, with D possibly matching TRBD1 (5 bases). Trimming took off 1 base at V and 0 bases at J, with 10 bases between the two ends. The CDR3 contains 15 residues. Germline V CDR1 and CDR2: SGHVS, FQNEAQ.

CDR3 sequence reads: CASATGGSYEQYF. The CDR3 nucleotides are TGTGCCAGCGCCACCGGCGGCTCCTACGAGCAGTACTTC. V usage is TRBV6-1 and J usage is TRBJ2-7; no clear D gene. Germline CDR1 MNHNS, CDR2 SASEGT. The V gene lost 8 bases and the J gene lost 0 bases, with 11 bases spanning the gap. The CDR3 is 13 residues long.

V is TRBV6-5 and J is TRBJ2-2; the D gene is possibly TRBD1 (5 bases). The ends were cut back, 2 bases at V and 3 bases at J, with 10 bases in the middle. This CDR3 contains 15 residues. Germline V gene sequence: CDR1 MNHEY, CDR2 SVGAGI. The chain's CDR3 is CASSYRRAYTGELFF. CDR3 coding DNA: TGTGCCAGCAGTTACCGCAGGGCCTACACCGGGGAGCTGTTTTTT.

This sequence joins TRBV18 and TRBJ1-4, with 7 nucleotides matching TRBD1. The CDR3 contains 15 residues. Germline values: CDR1 KGHSH, CDR2 LQKENI. With 0 bases clipped from V and 10 bases from J, the junction kept 8 bases outside the gene matches. The CDR3 spells CASSPPEGALIKLFF. CDR3 DNA sequence: TGTGCCAGCTCACCACCGGAGGGGGCCCTGATAAAACTGTTTTTT.